Shown below are 24 T cell receptor beta chains from a single sample sequenced in a study of a mutant IDH1 vaccine in newly diagnosed glioma. Assay: immunoSEQ multiplex PCR; the TCRdb copy retains only in-frame clones and omits some. The table includes 31,000 or so clones, more than 65% detected once. Time point in this sample: week 47, end of study. Alongside topical imiquimod, each dose of vaccine comprised 300 ug of mutant IDH1 20-mer peptide. Their specific antigens are unknown. Source: PBMCs, taken from a glioma patient whose treatment included an IDH1 peptide vaccine. The receptor set was obtained from a man aged 25-45 years with glioma.

This clone has only one observation. The V call is TRBV6-1, the J call TRBJ2-7; weak D call: TRBD2 (6 bases). The germline V gene encodes CDR1 MNHNS and CDR2 SASEGT. This CDR3 region has 13 residues. V lost 3 bases, J lost 7 bases, and 13 bases lay in between. The CDR3 here is CASSDDVAGEQYF. Written as DNA, the CDR3 is TGTGCCAGCAGTGATGACGTTGCGGGGGAGCAGTACTTC.

The rearrangement links TRBV4-3 to TRBJ1-5; 9 nucleotides match TRBD1. The CDR3 loop spans 14 amino acids. Germline loops: CDR1 LGHNA, CDR2 YSLEER. V shed 11 bases and J 2 bases; nucleotides not matched to a gene: 7. As DNA, the CDR3 is TGCGCCGCGGGACAGGGACGAGGCAATCAGCCCCAGCATTTT. It is translated as CAAGQGRGNQPQHF.

V and J are TRBV25-1 and TRBJ1-3; the match to TRBD1 covers 7 bases. The J segment lost 0 bases and the V segment lost 6 bases, leaving 11 bases of the junction unmatched. The germline V gene encodes CDR1 MGHDK and CDR2 SYGVNS. CDR3 length: 17 amino acids. CDR3 coding DNA: TGTGCCAGCAGCGAGACCATGGGACAGCTCTCTGGAAACACCATATATTTT. It specifies CASSETMGQLSGNTIYF.

This clone occurred once. The rearrangement links TRBV5-4 to TRBJ1-4, with a weak D call TRBD1 (6 bases). The CDR3 is made up of 16 amino acids. The germline CDR1 and CDR2 sequences are SGHNT and YYREEE (reference sequence). Trimming shortened V by 3 bases and J by 3 bases, and 15 bases separated the two germline ends. The CDR3 region is CASSSGQSLSNEKLFF. CDR3 bases: TGTGCCAGCAGCTCAGGACAGTCTTTATCTAATGAAAAACTGTTTTTT.

This clone is a singleton in its sample. The J gene is TRBJ2-7, the V gene TRBV7-9; the D gene is possibly TRBD1 (5 bases). Germline CDR1 is SEHNR and CDR2 is FQNEAQ (reference sequence). Between the trimmed V and J ends, which lost 2 bases and 9 bases, there was a span of 11 bases. The CDR3 length is 12 residues. This CDR3 is CASSLSGFGQYF. CDR3 DNA sequence: TGTGCCAGCAGCTTATCAGGGTTCGGGCAGTACTTC.

The V and J genes are TRBV30 and TRBJ1-1; TRBD1 matches at 7 bases. V shed 0 bases, J shed 7 bases, and the junction held 2 bases outside the gene matches. CDR3 length: 12 residues. Germline V CDR1 and CDR2: GTSNPN, SVGIG (reference sequence). DNA for the CDR3: TGTGCCTGGAGTGTAGGGGGCTATGAAGCTTTCTTT. This codes for CAWSVGGYEAFF.

By its share, this clone is medium-sized. The rearrangement uses TRBV27 and TRBJ2-1, with 13 positions matching TRBD2. In germline, CDR1 is MNHEY, CDR2 SMNVEV (reference sequence). Trimming removed 6 bases from V and 5 bases from J; junction bases left unmatched: 4. The CDR3 sequence is 15 residues long. The CDR3 sequence: CASRSLAGGDNEQFF. CDR3 nucleotide sequence: TGTGCCAGCAGGTCACTAGCGGGAGGGGACAATGAGCAGTTCTTC.

The chain has TRBV21-1 and TRBJ1-4. TRBV21-1 is a listed pseudogene. The CDR3 contains 16 residues. CDR3 region: CASSKNREEGVVKLFF. For the CDR3, the DNA is TGTGCCAGCAGCAAAAACAGAGAAGAAGGAGTTGTAAAACTGTTTTTT.

V gene TRBV10-3 combines with J gene TRBJ1-5, with D possibly being TRBD1 (5 bases). Germline V gene data show CDR1 as ENHRY and CDR2 as SYGVKD. The ends were cut back, 5 bases at V and 1 base at J, with 12 bases in the middle. This CDR3 is 15 amino acids long. The CDR3 DNA reads TGTGCCATCAGTCAAGCAGGGTCCAGCAATCAGCCCCAGCATTTT. Translation: CAISQAGSSNQPQHF.

This rearrangement joins TRBV30 to TRBJ1-2; weak D call: TRBD1 (6 bases). CDR3 length equals 16 residues. Trimming removed 4 bases at V and 0 bases at J, with 18 bases between. Germline lookup yields CDR1 GTSNPN and CDR2 SVGIG (reference sequence). CDR3 sequence reads: CAWTYGGAGANYGYTF. The CDR3 nucleotides are TGTGCCTGGACCTACGGGGGGGCTGGAGCTAACTATGGCTACACCTTC.

The chain recombines TRBV27 with TRBJ2-1; D is ambiguous. CDR3 size: 16 residues. Germline assignment: CDR1 MNHEY and CDR2 SMNVEV (reference sequence). V gave up 3 bases and J gave up 2 bases, with 14 bases separating them. DNA of the CDR3: TGTGCCAGCAGTTTGGGTTCGGCGGCGACCTACAATGAGCAGTTCTTC. The encoded protein is CASSLGSAATYNEQFF.

V and J are TRBV29-1 and TRBJ2-1; unclear D gene. Germline lookup yields CDR1 SQVTM and CDR2 ANQGSEA. The CDR3 sequence is 12 residues long. Trimming took 8 bases from V and 8 from J, leaving 16 bases between them. The CDR3 region has the DNA TGCAGCACTCCAAGGAAGGGATATGAGCAGTTCTTC. Residues: CSTPRKGYEQFF.

The chain joins TRBV11-3 to TRBJ2-1, with 7 bases lining up with TRBD2. J lost 10 bases, V lost 4 bases, and 7 bases had no gene match. There are 13 residues in the CDR3. CDR1 SGHNT and CDR2 YENEEA come from the germline V gene. This chain's CDR3 is CASSSNLAGEQFF. CDR3 bases: TGTGCCAGCAGCTCAAATTTAGCGGGCGAGCAGTTCTTC.

The rearrangement joins TRBV14 to TRBJ2-3; TRBD1 is a possible D gene (6 bases). The ends were cut back, 2 bases at V and 8 bases at J, with 11 bases in the middle. CDR3 length: 13 residues. Germline values: CDR1 SGHDN, CDR2 FVKESK. The DNA for the CDR3 is TGTGCCAGCAGCCAATCACAGGGAGTTACGCAGTATTTT. Translating it yields CASSQSQGVTQYF.

The chain recombines TRBV5-1 with TRBJ1-1; a possible D gene is TRBD1 (5 bases). With 2 bases removed from V and 1 base from J, the gap between germline ends came to 12 bases. CDR1 SGHRS and CDR2 YFSETQ come from the germline V gene. The CDR3 loop spans 15 amino acids. CDR3 residues: CASSLGTGKNTEAFF. The CDR3 DNA reads TGCGCCAGCAGCTTAGGGACCGGTAAGAACACTGAAGCTTTCTTT.

This chain links TRBV27 with TRBJ1-2, with D maybe TRBD1 (5 bases). The CDR3 has 16 residues. Germline V gene lookup returns CDR1 MNHEY and CDR2 SMNVEV (reference sequence). The CDR3 region has the DNA TGTGCTACGTTGGGGCGATCACCGCGAGGTCGGGATGGCTACACCTTC. Translated, it gives CATLGRSPRGRDGYTF.

The chain carries TRBV2 and TRBJ1-2; D possibly corresponds to TRBD1 (6 bases). Per the germline V gene, CDR1 is SNHLY and CDR2 is FYNNEI. V lost 10 bases, J lost 5 bases, and 23 bases lay in between. The CDR3 extends over 15 amino acids. The CDR3 DNA reads as TGTGCCACAAGGGGGAGTGGGCAGACCATTTATGGCTACACCTTC. Amino acids: CATRGSGQTIYGYTF.

The V and J genes are TRBV19 and TRBJ2-6, with TRBD1 matching 9 bases. Per germline, CDR1 LNHDA and CDR2 SQIVND (reference sequence). The CDR3 length is 19 residues. After removal of 7 bases from V and 0 bases from J, the junction contained 13 bases not matched to a gene. CDR3 region: CASTYYGQGRSSGANVLTF. DNA of the CDR3: TGTGCCAGTACCTATTATGGACAGGGGCGTAGCTCTGGGGCCAACGTCCTGACTTTC.

The gene calls are TRBV4-1 and TRBJ2-4; 11 bases agree with TRBD1. The CDR3 extends over 17 amino acids. CDR1 is MGHRA and CDR2 is YSYEKL in the germline V gene. With 1 base clipped from V and 0 bases from J, the junction kept 2 bases outside the gene matches. The CDR3 spells CASSQAGQGGAKNIQYF. CDR3 sequence (DNA): TGCGCCAGCAGCCAAGCGGGACAGGGGGGAGCCAAAAACATTCAGTACTTC.

The chain links TRBV10-3 to TRBJ1-1; TRBD1 might be the D (6 bases). Trimming left V 4 bases short and J 2 bases short, with 14 bases between. CDR3 length: 15 residues. The germline gives CDR1 ENHRY, CDR2 SYGVKD. CDR3: CAISGLLGANTEAFF. CDR3 DNA sequence: TGTGCCATCAGTGGCCTTCTGGGGGCCAACACTGAAGCTTTCTTT.

The chain couples TRBV2 to TRBJ2-7, with D uncertain. CDR1 is SNHLY, CDR2 FYNNEI, per germline. V was trimmed by 1 base and J by 2 bases, leaving 12 bases between them. CDR3 size: 15 residues. The CDR3 sequence is CASSEVQQLTYEQYF. In nucleotides, the CDR3 is TGTGCCAGCAGTGAAGTCCAACAGTTAACCTACGAGCAGTACTTC.

The V gene is TRBV5-4, the J gene TRBJ2-7; D may be TRBD1 (5 bases). Trimming left V 1 base short and J 7 bases short, with 9 bases between. Germline V lookup: CDR1 SGHNT, CDR2 YYREEE (reference sequence). The CDR3 totals 12 residues. The chain's CDR3 is CASSLSPGEQYF. The CDR3 DNA sequence: TGTGCCAGCAGCTTGAGTCCAGGGGAGCAGTACTTC.

The chain joins TRBV5-1 to TRBJ2-7; TRBD2 agrees at 10 bases. Germline-derived CDR1 and CDR2 are SGHRS and YFSETQ. V was clipped by 4 bases and J by 6 bases; unmatched bases: 4. This CDR3 region has 13 residues. CDR3 sequence (DNA): TGCGCCAGCAGCATGGGACTAGCGCTCGAGCAGTACTTC. Translated: CASSMGLALEQYF.

The V and J genes are TRBV7-2 and TRBJ1-4, with 10 positions matching TRBD1. CDR1 and CDR2 from the germline V gene are SGHTA and FQGNSA. The CDR3 is 15 amino acids. V lost 5 bases to trimming and J lost 5 bases; unmatched junction nucleotides: 5. The CDR3, as DNA: TGTGCCAGCAGCACCGAGGGACAGGGGAATGAAAAACTGTTTTTT. This encodes CASSTEGQGNEKLFF.